Presented here are 21 T cell receptor beta chains from one specimen sequenced in a study of blood T cell repertoires in COVID-19. Produced via immunoSEQ multiplex PCR; TCRdb's table is partial and in-frame only. The sample lists fewer than 500,000 clones; 81% were seen once. The sequenced sample consisted of peripheral blood. These receptor sequences come from a human donor with acute or convalescent COVID-19. The donor label of this sample is uncertain.

V gene TRBV25-1 combines with J gene TRBJ1-3; TRBD1 matches 7 bases. Losses at the gene ends were 4 bases for V and 2 bases for J; bases not matched to a gene: 5. Germline loops: CDR1 MGHDK, CDR2 SYGVNS. CDR3 length: 15 residues. The CDR3 loop reads CASSGQQGTGNTIYF. CDR3 sequence (DNA): TGTGCCAGCAGTGGCCAACAGGGGACTGGAAACACCATATATTTT. The full variable domain, rest sourced from reference TRBV25-1 and TRBJ1-3, is EADIYQTPRYLVIGTGKKITLECSQTMGHDKMYWYQQDPGMELHLIHYSYGVNSTEKGDLSSESTVSRIRTEHFPLTLESARPSHTSQYLCASSGQQGTGNTIYFGEGSWLTVV.

The chain employs TRBV18 and TRBJ1-5; possible D gene TRBD1, 6 bases. V was pared by 2 bases and J by 5 bases, with 25 bases between. Germline V gene sequence: CDR1 KGHSH, CDR2 LQKENI. The CDR3 length is 19 residues. The CDR3 DNA reads as TGTGCCAGCTCACCAATAGCTCCGGACAGCGTCCGACGCCATCAGCCCCAGCATTTT. This translates into CASSPIAPDSVRRHQPQHF.

The rearrangement joins TRBV18 to TRBJ2-2, with D unresolved. Germline values: CDR1 KGHSH, CDR2 LQKENI. The V and J ends lost 4 bases and 4 bases respectively, with 13 bases between them. The CDR3 runs to 15 residues. The CDR3 loop reads CASSLPHRLTGELFF. In DNA, the CDR3 is TGTGCCAGCTCACTCCCCCATCGACTCACCGGGGAGCTGTTTTTT. Looking up the rest from reference TRBV18 and TRBJ2-2 gives the full variable domain: NAGVMQNPRHLVRRRGQEARLRCSPMKGHSHVYWYRQLPEEGLKFMVYLQKENIIDESGMPKERFSAEFPKEGPSILRIQQVVRGDSAAYFCASSLPHRLTGELFFGEGSRLTVL.

The chain joins TRBV4-1 to TRBJ1-3; D may be TRBD1 (5 bases). CDR1 is MGHRA, CDR2 YSYEKL, per germline. Between the trimmed V and J ends, which lost 3 bases and 0 bases, there was a span of 9 bases. This CDR3 has 15 residues. CDR3 DNA sequence: TGCGCCAGCAGCCAGTGGGGGGACTCTGGAAACACCATATATTTT. Protein product: CASSQWGDSGNTIYF.

V gene TRBV24-1 combines with J gene TRBJ2-2; D ambiguous. This CDR3 has 15 amino acids. Germline V gives CDR1 KGHDR, CDR2 SFDVKD. The V end lost 4 bases, the J end lost 0 bases, and 8 bases lay between the germline ends. In nucleotides, the CDR3 is TGTGCCACCAGTGAACCCCACACGAACACCGGGGAGCTGTTTTTT. Amino acid sequence: CATSEPHTNTGELFF.

This clone was seen only once. The CDR3 loop reads CASSLIQAAEAFF. DNA for the CDR3: TGTGCCAGCAGCTTAATCCAGGCCGCGGAAGCTTTCTTT. The chain combines TRBV7-2 with TRBJ1-1; D not resolved. In germline, CDR1 is SGHTA, CDR2 FQGNSA. V lost 2 bases, J lost 8 bases, and 12 bases lay in between. The CDR3 runs to 13 residues.

The V gene is TRBV19, the J gene TRBJ2-2; 14 positions agree with TRBD2. Germline V gene data show CDR1 as LNHDA and CDR2 as SQIVND (reference sequence). Germline trimming cut 0 bases from V and 6 bases from J; bases unmatched to any gene: 3. The length of the CDR3 is 17 residues. CDR3 in amino acids: CASSIEGLAGVSGELFF. In nucleotides, the CDR3 is TGTGCCAGTAGTATAGAGGGACTAGCGGGAGTGTCCGGGGAGCTGTTTTTT.

This clone was observed once. The chain combines TRBV18 with TRBJ1-1; 7 bases are shared with TRBD1. Germline-derived CDR1 and CDR2 are KGHSH and LQKENI. V was pared by 4 bases and J by 3 bases, with 2 bases of the junction left unmatched. This CDR3 contains 13 residues. CDR3 sequence reads: CASSLQGDTEAFF. The CDR3 DNA follows: TGTGCCAGCTCACTTCAGGGGGACACTGAAGCTTTCTTT.

This clone has a handful of counts. The rearrangement uses TRBV7-2 and TRBJ1-2; no definite D call. With 0 bases removed from V and 1 base from J, the gap between germline ends came to 9 bases. Germline lookup yields CDR1 SGHTA and CDR2 FQGNSA. The length of the CDR3 is 15 residues. The CDR3 sequence: CASSLAHTVNYGYTF. The DNA of the CDR3 is TGTGCCAGCAGCTTAGCGCATACAGTTAACTATGGCTACACCTTC.

The chain uses TRBV28 and TRBJ2-7; 9 bases map to TRBD1. The CDR3 is 15 amino acids. The germline CDR1 and CDR2 sequences are MDHEN and SYDVKM. With 7 bases clipped from V and 7 bases from J, the junction kept 14 bases outside the gene matches. The CDR3 region has the DNA TGTGCCAGCACCACCCCGGGACAGGGCCGGAGGGAGCAGTACTTC. Translating gives CASTTPGQGRREQYF.

This rearrangement joins TRBV5-1 to TRBJ2-7; D perhaps matches TRBD1 (6 bases). V lost 4 bases, J lost 2 bases, and 13 bases lay in between. The CDR3 is 14 amino acids. Germline V gene lookup returns CDR1 SGHRS and CDR2 YFSETQ. CDR3 loop: CASSPQTGPYEQYF. The CDR3 coding sequence is TGCGCCAGCAGCCCGCAGACAGGTCCCTACGAGCAGTACTTC. The full variable domain, completed using reference TRBV5-1 and TRBJ2-7, is KAGVTQTPRYLIKTRGQQVTLSCSPISGHRSVSWYQQTPGQGLQFLFEYFSETQRNKGNFPGRFSGRQFSNSRSEMNVSTLELGDSALYLCASSPQTGPYEQYFGPGTRLTVT.

The chain recombines TRBV2 with TRBJ1-2, with D possibly TRBD1 on 5 matching bases. Germline V lookup: CDR1 SNHLY, CDR2 FYNNEI. The V end was cut by 5 bases, the J end by 2 bases, with 12 bases between. The CDR3 consists of 14 residues. The CDR3 reads CASSLRTPNYGYTF. As DNA, the CDR3 is TGTGCCAGCAGTCTTAGGACACCCAACTATGGCTACACCTTC.

A few counts support this clone. The chain combines TRBV6-6 with TRBJ2-1; D gene ambiguous. This CDR3 is 13 amino acids long. CDR1 MNHNY and CDR2 SVGAGI come from the germline V gene (reference sequence). V lost 3 bases and J lost 4, with 7 bases in between. CDR3 loop: CASSYEEYNEQFF. DNA for the CDR3: TGTGCCAGCAGTTATGAGGAATACAATGAGCAGTTCTTC.

The V and J genes are TRBV18 and TRBJ1-2; TRBD1 is a possible D gene (6 bases). Germline assignment: CDR1 KGHSH and CDR2 LQKENI. V lost 3 bases to trimming and J lost 5 bases, with 16 bases between them. The CDR3 sequence is 15 residues long. CDR3 in DNA: TGTGCCAGCTCACCCGGGACAACTTCCCTGTATGGCTACACCTTC. Encoded protein: CASSPGTTSLYGYTF.

The J gene is TRBJ2-1, the V gene TRBV27; 9 bases match TRBD1. V lost 5 bases, J lost 2 bases, and 4 bases stayed unmatched. Germline V lookup: CDR1 MNHEY, CDR2 SMNVEV (reference sequence). CDR3 length equals 15 residues. This chain's CDR3 is CASSPGTGTYNEQFF. As DNA, the CDR3 is TGTGCCAGCAGTCCCGGGACAGGGACCTACAATGAGCAGTTCTTC.

The chain joins TRBV19 to TRBJ2-5; 8 bases are a match to TRBD2. CDR1 and CDR2 (germline): LNHDA, SQIVND (reference sequence). The CDR3 has 14 residues. The V and J ends lost 6 bases and 4 bases, in that order; junction bases with no gene match: 7. The CDR3 nucleotides are TGTGCCAGTAGCCAGGGACTAGTTGGAGAGACCCAGTACTTC. As protein: CASSQGLVGETQYF.

The chain combines TRBV7-8 with TRBJ1-5; D possibly corresponds to TRBD1 (6 bases). The ends were cut back, 5 bases at V and 5 bases at J, with 16 bases in the middle. The germline CDR1 and CDR2 sequences are SGHVS and FQNEAQ. CDR3 length: 15 residues. The CDR3 loop is CASSRIQGIYQPQHF. Written as DNA, the CDR3 is TGTGCCAGCAGCCGGATCCAGGGGATCTATCAGCCCCAGCATTTT.

V and J are TRBV7-8 and TRBJ1-1, with D tentatively TRBD1 (6 bases). The CDR3 has 19 residues. The ends were cut back, 0 bases at V and 5 bases at J, with 25 bases in the middle. The germline V gene has CDR1 SGHVS and CDR2 FQNEAQ. The CDR3 here is CASSLARGLRGAKDTEAFF. CDR3 DNA sequence: TGTGCCAGCAGCTTAGCGCGAGGCCTGCGGGGGGCAAAGGATACTGAAGCTTTCTTT. Full variable domain (remainder filled in from reference TRBV7-8 and TRBJ1-1): GAGVSQSPRYKVAKRGQDVALRCDPISGHVSLFWYQQALGQGPEFLTYFQNEAQLDKSGLPSDRFFAERPEGSVSTLKIQRTQQEDSAVYLCASSLARGLRGAKDTEAFFGQGTRLTVV.

The chain is built from TRBV28 and TRBJ1-1; D ambiguous. Germline V lookup: CDR1 MDHEN, CDR2 SYDVKM. The CDR3 has 13 residues. Trimming removed 3 bases from V and 6 bases from J, with 11 bases in between. CDR3 in amino acids: CASSLKNSPEAFF. The CDR3 bases are TGTGCCAGCAGTTTGAAAAACAGCCCTGAAGCTTTCTTT.

The V call is TRBV7-9, the J call TRBJ2-2, with D hard to call. This CDR3 comprises 15 residues. Germline V gene lookup returns CDR1 SEHNR and CDR2 FQNEAQ (reference sequence). Deletions cut 2 bases from V and 1 base from J, with 8 bases between. CDR3 protein: CASSLYPVNTGELFF. CDR3 coding DNA: TGTGCCAGCAGCTTATATCCGGTGAACACCGGGGAGCTGTTTTTT. Full variable domain (rest looked up from reference TRBV7-9 and TRBJ2-2): DTGVSQNPRHKITKRGQNVTFRCDPISEHNRLYWYRQTLGQGPEFLTYFQNEAQLEKSRLLSDRFSAERPKGSFSTLEIQRTEQGDSAMYLCASSLYPVNTGELFFGEGSRLTVL.

V is TRBV25-1 and J is TRBJ1-3; 7 nucleotides agree with TRBD1. This CDR3 comprises 16 residues. Looked up from germline, CDR1 is MGHDK and CDR2 is SYGVNS. V dropped 6 bases and J dropped 2; count of bases not matched to a gene: 10. The CDR3 protein is CASSAGTARAGNTIYF. The CDR3 bases are TGTGCCAGCAGCGCCGGGACAGCACGCGCTGGAAACACCATATATTTT.